Here is one TCR beta chain with its context. What it binds is unknown. These data belong to a study of identifying expanded T cells in peripheral blood. Only in-frame clones appear in the TCRdb table, and some are missing; sequencing was by immunoSEQ multiplex PCR. The top ten hold approximately 5% of the sample, which has some 95,000 clones, approximately 91% seen once. Collection occurred without any documented infections or immune events in donors. General observations from the study: Across healthy donors, higher total template counts meant significantly greater roughly 2-week count variance.

This receptor was taken from a person between 18 and 75 years old in good health. The sequencing sample was made of blood.

Here the CDR3 reads CASSLRTGGAYEQYF. The CDR3 bases are TGTGCCAGCAGCCTTCGGACAGGGGGCGCGTACGAGCAGTACTTC. The J gene is TRBJ2-7, the V gene TRBV21-1; the table gives TRBD1 as D, unverified against the DNA. TRBV21-1 is labeled a pseudogene. This CDR3 spans 15 amino acids.